This T cell receptor beta chain was recovered during a study of CD8+ T cells in alopecia areata. Study at large: Patients received oral tofacitinib, 5 to 10 mg twice daily, for moderate-to-severe alopecia areata.

RNA extraction was followed by reverse transcription into cDNA, which acted as the sequencing template. Generated by immunoSEQ multiplex PCR, the TCRdb table keeps only in-frame clones and is missing some. The profile covers 140,000 to 150,000 clones, with 80% to 90% appearing a single time and approximately 15% taken by the ten largest. This clone was picked up a small number of times. The antigen remains unidentified. The CDR3 loop spans 13 amino acids. With 8 bases removed from V and 7 bases from J, the gap between germline ends came to 15 bases. Germline V gene sequence: CDR1 MNHEY, CDR2 SMNVEV (reference sequence). From alopecia areata patients, lesional scalp punch biopsies and peripheral blood were collected. Regarding the study as a whole: Clonality exceeded that of normal scalp in lesional scalp, most notably in alopecia totalis/universalis.

The chain is built from TRBV27 and TRBJ1-5, with D tentatively TRBD1 (6 bases). Sequenced material: CD8+ T cells sorted from blood, taken at week 0. The clonotype comes from a human donor with alopecia areata. DNA for the CDR3: TGTGCCAGCCTCGGCAGGGGCGGACAGCCCCAGCATTTT. Translated: CASLGRGGQPQHF.